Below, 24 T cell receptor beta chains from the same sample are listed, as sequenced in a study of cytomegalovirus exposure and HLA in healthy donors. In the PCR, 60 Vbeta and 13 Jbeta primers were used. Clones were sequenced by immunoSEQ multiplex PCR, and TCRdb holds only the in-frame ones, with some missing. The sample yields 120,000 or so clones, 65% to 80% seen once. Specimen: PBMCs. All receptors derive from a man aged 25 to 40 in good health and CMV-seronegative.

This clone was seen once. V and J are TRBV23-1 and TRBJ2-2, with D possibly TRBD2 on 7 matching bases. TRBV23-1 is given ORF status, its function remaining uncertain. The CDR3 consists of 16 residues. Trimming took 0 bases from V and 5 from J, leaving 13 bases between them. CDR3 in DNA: TGCGCCAGCAGTCAATCGAGGGGGGGAAGGACCGGGGAGCTGTTTTTT. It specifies CASSQSRGGRTGELFF.

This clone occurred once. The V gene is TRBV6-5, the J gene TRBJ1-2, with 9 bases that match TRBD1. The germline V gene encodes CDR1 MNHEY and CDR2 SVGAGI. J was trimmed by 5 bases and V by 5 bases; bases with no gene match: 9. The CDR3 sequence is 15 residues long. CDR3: CASSMGRDREYGYTF. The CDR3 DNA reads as TGTGCCAGCAGTATGGGCCGGGACAGGGAATATGGCTACACCTTC.

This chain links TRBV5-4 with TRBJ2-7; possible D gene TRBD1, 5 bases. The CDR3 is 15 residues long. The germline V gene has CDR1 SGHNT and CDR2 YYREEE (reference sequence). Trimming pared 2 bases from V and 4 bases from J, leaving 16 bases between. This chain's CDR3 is CASSLSEDSVYEQYF. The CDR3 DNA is TGTGCCAGCAGCTTATCCGAAGACAGCGTTTACGAGCAGTACTTC.

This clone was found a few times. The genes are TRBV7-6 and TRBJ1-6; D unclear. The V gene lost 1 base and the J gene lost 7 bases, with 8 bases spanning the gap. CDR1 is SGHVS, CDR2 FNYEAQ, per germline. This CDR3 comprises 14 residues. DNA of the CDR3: TGTGCCAGCAGCTTAGTTACAGACAATTCACCCCTCCACTTT. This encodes CASSLVTDNSPLHF.

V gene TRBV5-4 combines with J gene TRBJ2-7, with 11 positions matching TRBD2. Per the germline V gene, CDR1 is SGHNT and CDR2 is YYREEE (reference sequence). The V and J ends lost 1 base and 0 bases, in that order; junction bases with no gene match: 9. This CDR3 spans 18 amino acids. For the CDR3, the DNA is TGTGCCAGCAGCTTGTATGCTAGCGGGGGGACTAGCTCCTACGAGCAGTACTTC. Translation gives CASSLYASGGTSSYEQYF.

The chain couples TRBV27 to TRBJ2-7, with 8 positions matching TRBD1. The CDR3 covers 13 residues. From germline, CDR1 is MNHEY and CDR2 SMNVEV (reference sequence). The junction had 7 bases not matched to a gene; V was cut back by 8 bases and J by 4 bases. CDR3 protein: CASAKDRVYEQYF. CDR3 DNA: TGTGCCAGCGCCAAGGACAGGGTTTACGAGCAGTACTTC.

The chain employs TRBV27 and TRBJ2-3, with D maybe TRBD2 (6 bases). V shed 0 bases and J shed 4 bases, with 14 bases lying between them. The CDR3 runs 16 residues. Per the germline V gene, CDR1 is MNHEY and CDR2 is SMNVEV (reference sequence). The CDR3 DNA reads TGTGCCAGCAGTTTATCTGGGGGACTTAGCTCAGATACGCAGTATTTT. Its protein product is CASSLSGGLSSDTQYF.

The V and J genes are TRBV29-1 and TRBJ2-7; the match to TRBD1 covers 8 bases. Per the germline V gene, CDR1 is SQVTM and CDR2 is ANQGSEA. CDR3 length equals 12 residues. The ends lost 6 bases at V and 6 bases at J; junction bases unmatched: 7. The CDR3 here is CSVSQGGGEQYF. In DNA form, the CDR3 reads TGCAGCGTCTCACAGGGGGGAGGCGAGCAGTACTTC.

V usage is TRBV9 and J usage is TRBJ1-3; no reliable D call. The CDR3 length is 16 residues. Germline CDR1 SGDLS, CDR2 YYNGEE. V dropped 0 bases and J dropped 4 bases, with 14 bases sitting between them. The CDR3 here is CASSVGRGGSGNTIYF. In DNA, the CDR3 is TGTGCCAGCAGCGTAGGACGGGGTGGGTCAGGAAACACCATATATTTT.

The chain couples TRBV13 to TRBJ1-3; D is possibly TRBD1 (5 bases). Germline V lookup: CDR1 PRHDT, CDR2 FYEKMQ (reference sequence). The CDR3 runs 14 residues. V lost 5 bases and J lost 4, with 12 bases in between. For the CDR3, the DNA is TGTGCCAGCAGCAAGCAGGGTGGGGGAAACACCATATATTTT. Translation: CASSKQGGGNTIYF.

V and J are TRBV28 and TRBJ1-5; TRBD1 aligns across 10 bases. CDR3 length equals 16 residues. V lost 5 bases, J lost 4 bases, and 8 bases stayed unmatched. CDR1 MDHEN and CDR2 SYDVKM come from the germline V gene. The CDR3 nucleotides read TGTGCCAGCAGTCCCACCGCGGGACAGGGGAATCAGCCCCAGCATTTT. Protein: CASSPTAGQGNQPQHF.

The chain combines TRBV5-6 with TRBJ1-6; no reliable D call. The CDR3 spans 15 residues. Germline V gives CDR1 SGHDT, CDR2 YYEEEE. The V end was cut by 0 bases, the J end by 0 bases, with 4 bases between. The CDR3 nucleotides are TGTGCCAGCAGCTTGGGTCGCTCCTATAATTCACCCCTCCACTTT. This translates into CASSLGRSYNSPLHF.

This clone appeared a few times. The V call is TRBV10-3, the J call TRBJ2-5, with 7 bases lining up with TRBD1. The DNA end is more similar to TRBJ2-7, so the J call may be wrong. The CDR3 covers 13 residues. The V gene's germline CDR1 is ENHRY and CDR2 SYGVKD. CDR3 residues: CAIGRQGPYEQYF. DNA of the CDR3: TGTGCCATCGGGCGACAGGGACCCTACGAGCAGTACTTC.

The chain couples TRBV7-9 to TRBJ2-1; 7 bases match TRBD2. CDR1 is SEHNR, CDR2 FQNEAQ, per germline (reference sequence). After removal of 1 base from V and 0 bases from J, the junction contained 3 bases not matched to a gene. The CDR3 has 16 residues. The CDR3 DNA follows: TGTGCCAGCAGCTTAGGTGGCGGGGGCTCCTACAATGAGCAGTTCTTC. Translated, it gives CASSLGGGGSYNEQFF.

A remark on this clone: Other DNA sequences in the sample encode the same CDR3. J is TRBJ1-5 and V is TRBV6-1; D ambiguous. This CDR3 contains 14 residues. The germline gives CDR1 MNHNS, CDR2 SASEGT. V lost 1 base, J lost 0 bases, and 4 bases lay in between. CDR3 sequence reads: CASSEGYSNQPQHF. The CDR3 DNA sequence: TGTGCCAGCAGTGAAGGCTATAGCAATCAGCCCCAGCATTTT.

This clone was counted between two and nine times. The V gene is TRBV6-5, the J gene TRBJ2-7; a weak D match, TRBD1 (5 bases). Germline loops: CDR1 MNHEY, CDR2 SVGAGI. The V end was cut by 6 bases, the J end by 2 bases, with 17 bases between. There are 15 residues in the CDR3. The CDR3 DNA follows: TGTGCCAGCAGGGCCGACAGACGGGCGACCTACGAGCAGTACTTC. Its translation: CASRADRRATYEQYF.

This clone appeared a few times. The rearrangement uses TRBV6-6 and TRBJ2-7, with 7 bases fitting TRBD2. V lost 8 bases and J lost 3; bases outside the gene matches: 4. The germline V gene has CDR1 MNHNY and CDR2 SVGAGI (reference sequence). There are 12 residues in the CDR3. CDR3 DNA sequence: TGTGCCAGCGGCCGCGGGAGCTACGAGCAGTACTTC. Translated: CASGRGSYEQYF.

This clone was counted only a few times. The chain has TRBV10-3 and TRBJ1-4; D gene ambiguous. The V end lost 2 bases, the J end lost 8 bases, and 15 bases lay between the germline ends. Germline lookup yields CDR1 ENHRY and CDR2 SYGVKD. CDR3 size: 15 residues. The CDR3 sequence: CAISEAETGAEKLFF. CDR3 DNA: TGTGCCATCAGTGAGGCGGAAACTGGTGCAGAAAAACTGTTTTTT.

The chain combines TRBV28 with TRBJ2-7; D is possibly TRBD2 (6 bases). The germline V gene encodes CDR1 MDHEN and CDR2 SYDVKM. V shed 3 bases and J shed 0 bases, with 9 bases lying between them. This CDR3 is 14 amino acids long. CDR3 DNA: TGTGCCAGCAGTTTGACTAGGAGCTCCTACGAGCAGTACTTC. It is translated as CASSLTRSSYEQYF.

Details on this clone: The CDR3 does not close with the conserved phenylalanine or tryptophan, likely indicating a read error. DNA for the CDR3: TGTGCCAGCAGTAAGGGAGTCCCCGGTGGCTACACCCTC. Amino acid sequence: CASSKGVPGGYTL. The V call is TRBV6-1, the J call TRBJ1-2; D remains ambiguous. Germline CDR1 MNHNS, CDR2 SASEGT. This CDR3 spans 13 amino acids. Trimming shortened V by 5 bases and J by 7 bases, and 14 bases separated the two germline ends.

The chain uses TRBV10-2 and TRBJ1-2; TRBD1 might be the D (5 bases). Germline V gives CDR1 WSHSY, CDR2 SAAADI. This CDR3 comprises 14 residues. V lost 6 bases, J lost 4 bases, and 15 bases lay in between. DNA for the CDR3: TGCGCCAGCAGGGGTCCGGGGGGTGTCTATGGCTACACCTTC. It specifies CASRGPGGVYGYTF.

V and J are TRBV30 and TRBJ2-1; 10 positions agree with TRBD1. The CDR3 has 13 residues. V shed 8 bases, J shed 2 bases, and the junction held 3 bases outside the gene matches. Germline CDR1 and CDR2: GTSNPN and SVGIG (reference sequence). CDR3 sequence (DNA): TGTGCCCGGGGACAGGGGCCCTACAATGAGCAGTTCTTC. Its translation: CARGQGPYNEQFF. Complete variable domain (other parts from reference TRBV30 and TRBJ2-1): SQTIHQWPATLVQPVGSPLSLECTVEGTSNPNLYWYRQAAGRGLQLLFYSVGIGQISSEVPQNLSASRPQDRQFILSSKKLLLSDSGFYLCARGQGPYNEQFFGPGTRLTVL.

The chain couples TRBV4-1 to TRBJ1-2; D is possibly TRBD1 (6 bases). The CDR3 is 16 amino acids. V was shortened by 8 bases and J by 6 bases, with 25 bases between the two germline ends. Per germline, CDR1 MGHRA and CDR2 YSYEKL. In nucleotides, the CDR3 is TGCGCCAGCTCTCTGAACCGGGACACCGATAGGAATGGCTACACCTTC. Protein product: CASSLNRDTDRNGYTF.

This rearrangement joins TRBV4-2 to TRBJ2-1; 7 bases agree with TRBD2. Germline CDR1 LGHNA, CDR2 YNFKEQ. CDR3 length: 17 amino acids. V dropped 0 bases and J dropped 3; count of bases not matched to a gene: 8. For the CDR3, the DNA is TGTGCCAGCAGCCAAGATATCGGGGGGAAAGGCTACAATGAGCAGTTCTTC. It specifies CASSQDIGGKGYNEQFF.